The 14 T cell receptor beta chains below were found in one sample sequenced in a study of control samples from healthy donors and cancer patients. Libraries were prepared by immunoSEQ multiplex PCR; TCRdb keeps only in-frame clonotypes and omits some of them. The repertoire holds over 150,000 clones, with around 87% as singletons. Material: blood. The receptors originated from a woman between 45 and 60 years old in good health.

CDR3: CASSLVSRPSTYEQYF. DNA for the CDR3: TGCGCCAGCAGCTTAGTGAGCAGGCCCAGCACCTACGAGCAGTACTTC. The rearrangement joins TRBV5-1 to TRBJ2-7; D remains ambiguous. V gave up 2 bases and J gave up 2 bases, with 17 bases separating them. This CDR3 comprises 16 residues. Germline-derived CDR1 and CDR2 are SGHRS and YFSETQ.

The chain combines TRBV28 with TRBJ1-2; maybe TRBD1 (6 bases). The germline V and J ends were trimmed by 3 bases and 6 bases, with 11 bases remaining between them. The CDR3 runs 13 residues. CDR1 is MDHEN and CDR2 is SYDVKM in the germline V gene. The CDR3 loop reads CASSFRGIDGYTF. The CDR3 region has the DNA TGTGCCAGCAGTTTCAGGGGTATAGATGGCTACACCTTC.

The chain couples TRBV7-2 to TRBJ2-1, with 13 bases identical to TRBD2. The CDR3 is 15 residues long. The J segment lost 5 bases and the V segment lost 7 bases, leaving 5 bases of the junction unmatched. Per germline, CDR1 SGHTA and CDR2 FQGNSA. The CDR3, as DNA: TGTGCCAGCACCGGGGGACTAGCGGGAAACAATGAGCAGTTCTTC. Translated: CASTGGLAGNNEQFF.

This clone was detected only once. The rearrangement joins TRBV11-1 to TRBJ2-1; D may be TRBD1 (6 bases). With 8 bases removed from V and 8 bases from J, the gap between germline ends came to 19 bases. This CDR3 spans 14 amino acids. Germline values: CDR1 SGHAT, CDR2 FQDESV (reference sequence). This CDR3 reads CASQYRDGEYEQFF. The CDR3 DNA follows: TGTGCCAGCCAATACAGGGACGGCGAATATGAGCAGTTCTTC.

This clone was detected once. This chain joins TRBV11-2 and TRBJ1-2, with a weak D call TRBD1 (5 bases). Trimming took 2 bases from V and 3 from J, leaving 13 bases between them. Germline assignment: CDR1 SGHAT and CDR2 FQNNGV. The CDR3 contains 15 residues. The CDR3 sequence is CASSLTTRVDYGYTF. The CDR3 nucleotides are TGTGCCAGCAGCTTAACGACCAGGGTTGACTATGGCTACACCTTC.

This clone was seen just once. J is TRBJ2-3 and V is TRBV4-3; 8 bases agree with TRBD2. The trim removed 0 bases at V and 4 bases at J, leaving 3 bases unmatched. This CDR3 is 15 amino acids long. Germline assignment: CDR1 LGHNA and CDR2 YSLEER. In nucleotides, the CDR3 is TGCGCCAGCAGCCAAGAACGGGGGGGGGCAGATACGCAGTATTTT. Its protein product is CASSQERGGADTQYF.

The V gene is TRBV5-1, the J gene TRBJ2-7, with D hard to call. V was shortened by 0 bases and J by 2 bases, with 6 bases between the two germline ends. Per the germline V gene, CDR1 is SGHRS and CDR2 is YFSETQ. This CDR3 has 13 residues. The CDR3 loop is CASSLETPYEQYF. The DNA of the CDR3 is TGCGCCAGCAGCTTGGAAACGCCCTACGAGCAGTACTTC.

This sequence joins TRBV27 and TRBJ1-5; possibly TRBD1 for D (6 bases). The V end lost 6 bases, the J end lost 2 bases, and 14 bases lay between the germline ends. The V gene's germline CDR1 is MNHEY and CDR2 SMNVEV (reference sequence). The CDR3 loop spans 15 amino acids. The CDR3 DNA follows: TGTGCCAGCAGGTTCACAGGGAATGGCAATCAGCCCCAGCATTTT. Translation: CASRFTGNGNQPQHF.

The genes are TRBV10-3 and TRBJ1-4, with a possible D match to TRBD1 (6 bases). The CDR3 extends over 14 amino acids. The V gene's germline CDR1 is ENHRY and CDR2 SYGVKD. Trimming removed 3 bases from V and 8 bases from J, with 13 bases in between. The CDR3 coding sequence is TGTGCCATCAGTGAACAGGGTACCCTCGAAAAACTGTTTTTT. Its protein is CAISEQGTLEKLFF.

The chain employs TRBV3-1 (or the pseudogene TRBV3-2) and TRBJ2-5; D tentatively fits TRBD1 or TRBD2 (5 bases each). Trimming removed 5 bases from V and 4 bases from J, with 14 bases in between. The germline V gene has CDR1 LGHDT and CDR2 YNNKEL (reference sequence). The CDR3 covers 14 residues. CDR3 in DNA: TGTGCCAGCAGCTCACCAGGGAGCACAGAGACCCAGTACTTC. Translating it yields CASSSPGSTETQYF.

J is TRBJ2-7 and V is TRBV5-1; D is unresolved. V was clipped by 5 bases and J by 0 bases, with 9 bases between them. The CDR3 sequence is 13 residues long. The germline V gene has CDR1 SGHRS and CDR2 YFSETQ. This chain's CDR3 is CASSQDSSYEQYF. CDR3 coding DNA: TGCGCCAGCAGTCAGGATAGCTCCTACGAGCAGTACTTC.

The J gene is TRBJ2-5, the V gene TRBV7-9; D ambiguous. CDR3 length equals 13 residues. The V end lost 5 bases, the J end lost 9 bases, and 16 bases lay between the germline ends. CDR1 SEHNR and CDR2 FQNEAQ come from the germline V gene (reference sequence). The CDR3 protein is CASSPRLPIAQYF. The CDR3 DNA reads as TGTGCCAGCAGCCCCCGACTCCCGATAGCCCAGTACTTC.

This chain uses TRBV5-4 with TRBJ2-1; TRBD2 agrees at 9 bases. CDR3 length equals 15 residues. Germline CDR1 reads SGHNT; CDR2 reads YYREEE (reference sequence). The CDR3, as DNA: TGTGTCCCTCGGTGGGGCGGGGGGGCTGACAATGAGCAGTTCTTC. Protein product: CVPRWGGGADNEQFF. The full variable domain, completed using reference TRBV5-4 and TRBJ2-1, is ETGVTQSPTHLIKTRGQQVTLRCSSQSGHNTVSWYQQALGQGPQFIFQYYREEENGRGNFPPRFSGLQFPNYSSELNVNALELDDSALYLCVPRWGGGADNEQFFGPGTRLTVL.

The chain links TRBV28 to TRBJ1-5; the match to TRBD1 covers 8 bases. CDR1 and CDR2 (germline): MDHEN, SYDVKM. This CDR3 contains 18 residues. The ends lost 3 bases at V and 3 bases at J; junction bases unmatched: 13. This CDR3 is CASSLSRGQGRPNQPQHF. CDR3 nucleotide sequence: TGTGCCAGCAGTTTGTCCAGGGGGCAAGGTCGGCCCAATCAGCCCCAGCATTTT. Based on the CDR3 plus reference TRBV28 and TRBJ1-5, the full variable domain is DVKVTQSSRYLVKRTGEKVFLECVQDMDHENMFWYRQDPGLGLRLIYFSYDVKMKEKGDIPEGYSVSREKKERFSLILESASTNQTSMYLCASSLSRGQGRPNQPQHFGDGTRLSIL.